This paragraph reports one TCR beta chain. Its antigen is unknown. Original analysis: ImmunoSEQ only sent back junction sequences with no quality scores, so filtering was done differently. The data were produced by immunoSEQ multiplex PCR, yet TCRdb's version contains in-frame clones alone and is incomplete. V, J and clone size are taken as reported in that table, and D and trimming were inferred from the DNA itself. The sample includes more than 2,000,000 clones, approximately 94% of them seen just once. This sample is drawn from a study of shared clonotypes between healthy human individuals. General observations from the study: Rarefaction showed that sequencing of sorted subsets was incomplete (despite large depth).

The germline gives CDR1 SGHRS, CDR2 YFSETQ. The CDR3 covers 14 residues. V lost 3 bases, J lost 4 bases, and 6 bases stayed unmatched. Healthy HIV-negative adults without recent acute infections or vaccinations served as donors. The V and J genes are TRBV5-1 and TRBJ2-5, with TRBD1 identical over 7 bases. Sequenced: naive CD4+ T cells sorted from blood. Subset denoted: CD45RA+ positively selected. The receptor's source is a man younger than 35 in good health. The CDR3 bases are TGCGCCAGCAGCTCGAACCCAGGGGGAGAGACCCAGTACTTC. It yields the protein CASSSNPGGETQYF.